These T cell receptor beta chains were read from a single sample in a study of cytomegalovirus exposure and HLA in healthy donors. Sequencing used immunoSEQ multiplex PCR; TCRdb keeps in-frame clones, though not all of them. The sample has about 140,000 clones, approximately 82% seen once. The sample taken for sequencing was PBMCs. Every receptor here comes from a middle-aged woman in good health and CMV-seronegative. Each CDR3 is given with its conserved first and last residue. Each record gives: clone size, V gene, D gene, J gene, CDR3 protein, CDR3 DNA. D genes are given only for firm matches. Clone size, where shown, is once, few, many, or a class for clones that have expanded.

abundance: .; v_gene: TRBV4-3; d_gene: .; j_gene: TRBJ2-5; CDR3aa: CASSLIQGIQETQYF; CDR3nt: TGCGCCAGCAGCCTTATCCAGGGTATCCAAGAGACCCAGTACTTC
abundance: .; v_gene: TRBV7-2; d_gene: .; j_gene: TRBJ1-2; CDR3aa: CASTRGTYGYTF; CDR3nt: TGTGCCAGCACACGGGGGACCTATGGCTACACCTTC
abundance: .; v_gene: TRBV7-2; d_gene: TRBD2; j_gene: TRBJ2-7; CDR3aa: CASSLLPSSGASSYEQYF; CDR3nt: TGTGCCAGCAGCTTACTACCCTCTAGCGGGGCGAGCTCCTACGAGCAGTACTTC
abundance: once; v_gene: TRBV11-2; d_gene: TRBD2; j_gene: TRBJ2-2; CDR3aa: CASIDPGTTSNTGELFF; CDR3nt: TGTGCCAGCATCGACCCGGGGACTACCTCGAACACCGGGGAGCTGTTTTTT
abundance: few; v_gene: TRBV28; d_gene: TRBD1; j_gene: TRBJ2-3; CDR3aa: CASSLTGDTDTQYF; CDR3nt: TGTGCCAGCAGTCTTACAGGGGACACAGATACGCAGTATTTT
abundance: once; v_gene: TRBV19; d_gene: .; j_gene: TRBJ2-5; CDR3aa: CASSIKHTQETQYF; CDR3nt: TGTGCCAGTAGTATTAAACATACACAAGAGACCCAGTACTTC
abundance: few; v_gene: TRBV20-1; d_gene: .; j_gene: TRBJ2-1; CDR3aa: CSVRKNEQFF; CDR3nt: TGCAGTGTTCGTAAAAATGAGCAGTTCTTC
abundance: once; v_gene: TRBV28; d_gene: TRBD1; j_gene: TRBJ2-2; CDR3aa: CASSWDRNTGELFF; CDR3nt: TGTGCCAGCAGTTGGGACAGGAACACCGGGGAGCTGTTTTTT
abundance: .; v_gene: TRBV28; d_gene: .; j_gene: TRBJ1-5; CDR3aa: CASSLGGEAFWSNQPQHF; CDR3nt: TGTGCCAGCAGCCTAGGTGGGGAGGCCTTTTGGAGCAATCAGCCCCAGCATTTT
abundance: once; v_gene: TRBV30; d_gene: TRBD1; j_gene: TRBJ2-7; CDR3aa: CAWAGTGVPYEQYF; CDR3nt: TGTGCCTGGGCAGGGACAGGGGTCCCCTACGAGCAGTACTTC
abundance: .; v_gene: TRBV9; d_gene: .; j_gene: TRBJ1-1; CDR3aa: CASSPRYGPTEAFF; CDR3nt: TGTGCCAGCAGCCCACGTTATGGGCCGACGGAAGCTTTCTTT